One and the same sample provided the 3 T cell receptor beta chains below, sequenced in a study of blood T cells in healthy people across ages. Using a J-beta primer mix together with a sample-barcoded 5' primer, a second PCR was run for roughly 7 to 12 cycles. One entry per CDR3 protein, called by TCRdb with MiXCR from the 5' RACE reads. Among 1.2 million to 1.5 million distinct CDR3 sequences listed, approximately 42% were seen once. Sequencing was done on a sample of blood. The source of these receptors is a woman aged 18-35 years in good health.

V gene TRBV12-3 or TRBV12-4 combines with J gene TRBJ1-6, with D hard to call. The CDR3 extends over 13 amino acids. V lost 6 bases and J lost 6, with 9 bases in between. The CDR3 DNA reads TGTGCCAGCAGCTCCGGGCCTAATTCACCCCTCCACTTT. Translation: CASSSGPNSPLHF.

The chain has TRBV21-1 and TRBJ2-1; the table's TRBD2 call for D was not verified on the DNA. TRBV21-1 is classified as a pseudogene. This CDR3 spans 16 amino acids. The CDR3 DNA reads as TGTGCCAGCAGCAAGGCAACTAGCGGGCCTCTAAATGAGCAGTTCTTC. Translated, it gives CASSKATSGPLNEQFF.

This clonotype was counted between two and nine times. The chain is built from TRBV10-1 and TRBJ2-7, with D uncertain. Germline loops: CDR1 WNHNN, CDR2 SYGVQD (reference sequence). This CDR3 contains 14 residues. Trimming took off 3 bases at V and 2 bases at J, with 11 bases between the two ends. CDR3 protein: CASSDPRTTYEQYF. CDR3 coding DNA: TGCGCCAGCAGTGACCCACGGACCACCTACGAGCAGTACTTC.